Below, 26 T cell receptor beta chains from the same sample are listed, as sequenced in a study of blood T cell repertoires in COVID-19. The method was immunoSEQ multiplex PCR; TCRdb's version includes in-frame clones alone and lacks a portion of them. The sample yields roughly 290,000 clones, roughly 88% seen once. The sequencing input was PBMCs or T cells enriched from blood (not recorded which). The receptors originated from a man aged 25 to 40 who had recovered from COVID-19.

The chain carries TRBV10-3 and TRBJ1-3; D ambiguous. Germline CDR1 ENHRY, CDR2 SYGVKD. The CDR3 is made up of 14 amino acids. The V end was cut by 9 bases, the J end by 4 bases, with 16 bases between. CDR3 loop: CAISLGGSGNTIYF. The CDR3 nucleotides are TGTGCCATTTCTCTTGGAGGTTCGGGAAACACCATATATTTT.

CDR3 amino acids: CASSYSRQGANQPQHF. The CDR3 DNA sequence: TGTGCCAGCAGTTACTCCCGACAGGGGGCAAACCAGCCCCAGCATTTT. This chain joins TRBV6-5 and TRBJ1-5; TRBD1 agrees at 10 bases. Germline CDR1 reads MNHEY; CDR2 reads SVGAGI. The V segment lost 0 bases and the J segment 7 bases; nucleotides outside the gene matches: 6. The CDR3 is made up of 16 amino acids.

The chain uses TRBV14 and TRBJ1-4; D is possibly TRBD1 (6 bases). V lost 5 bases to trimming and J lost 6 bases, with 22 bases between them. The CDR3 totals 17 residues. Germline V lookup: CDR1 SGHDN, CDR2 FVKESK. The CDR3 DNA sequence: TGTGCCAGCAGCACCCGGACAGCCCTGTTTCGCGATGAAAAACTGTTTTTT. Translated: CASSTRTALFRDEKLFF.

The V gene is TRBV7-9, the J gene TRBJ1-1, with TRBD1 matching over 7 bases. This CDR3 comprises 13 residues. V lost 6 bases and J lost 5; bases outside the gene matches: 6. CDR1 SEHNR and CDR2 FQNEAQ come from the germline V gene (reference sequence). In DNA form, the CDR3 reads TGTGCCAGCAGTTACCAGGGGGGAACTGAAGCTTTCTTT. Encoded protein: CASSYQGGTEAFF.

This chain uses TRBV30 with TRBJ1-3, with a tentative D call TRBD1 (5 bases). Deletions cut 4 bases from V and 0 bases from J, with 16 bases between. Germline V gives CDR1 GTSNPN, CDR2 SVGIG (reference sequence). This CDR3 comprises 16 residues. CDR3 sequence reads: CAWTPTALSSGNTIYF. Written as DNA, the CDR3 is TGTGCCTGGACCCCGACAGCACTAAGCTCTGGAAACACCATATATTTT.

This clone was observed a handful of times. V and J are TRBV19 and TRBJ1-2; 10 bases agree with TRBD1. This CDR3 comprises 14 residues. The V gene's germline CDR1 is LNHDA and CDR2 SQIVND (reference sequence). Trimming at V came to 6 bases and at J to 8 bases, leaving 9 bases not matched to a gene. The chain's CDR3 is CASSRLGTGDGYTF. For the CDR3, the DNA is TGTGCCAGTAGCCGCTTGGGGACAGGGGACGGCTACACCTTC.

The chain is built from TRBV2 and TRBJ1-2; TRBD1 matches at 8 bases. Germline V gene sequence: CDR1 SNHLY, CDR2 FYNNEI. The trim removed 5 bases at V and 8 bases at J, leaving 16 bases unmatched. The CDR3 sequence is 16 residues long. The CDR3 nucleotides read TGTGCCAGCAGTACTCCCCGGACAGGGCCTTTAGGGGGCTACACCTTC. This sequence encodes CASSTPRTGPLGGYTF. Looking up the rest from reference TRBV2 and TRBJ1-2 gives the full variable domain: EPEVTQTPSHQVTQMGQEVILRCVPISNHLYFYWYRQILGQKVEFLVSFYNNEISEKSEIFDDQFSVERPDGSNFTLKIRSTKLEDSAMYFCASSTPRTGPLGGYTFGSGTRLTVV.

This chain joins TRBV9 and TRBJ1-5, with 8 bases matching TRBD1. Germline CDR1 reads SGDLS; CDR2 reads YYNGEE. CDR3 length equals 14 residues. The trim removed 7 bases at V and 2 bases at J, leaving 5 bases unmatched. The CDR3 nucleotides read TGTGCCAGCGGGGCAGGGGGCCGCAATCAGCCCCAGCATTTT. As protein: CASGAGGRNQPQHF.

V usage is TRBV7-9 and J usage is TRBJ2-7, with D perhaps matching TRBD2 (6 bases). The length of the CDR3 is 19 residues. The germline gives CDR1 SEHNR, CDR2 FQNEAQ (reference sequence). V was clipped by 2 bases and J by 0 bases, with 23 bases between them. CDR3 coding DNA: TGTGCCAGCAGCTTAACGTCCGGTGGGCGGGGTGTTGTCTCCTACGAGCAGTACTTC. The encoded protein is CASSLTSGGRGVVSYEQYF.

The chain has TRBV27 and TRBJ1-6; D is unresolved. V was trimmed by 3 bases and J by 9 bases, leaving 9 bases between them. This CDR3 has 13 residues. The germline V gene encodes CDR1 MNHEY and CDR2 SMNVEV (reference sequence). CDR3 region: CASSFVYGSPLHF. CDR3 nucleotides: TGTGCCAGCAGTTTTGTCTATGGTTCACCCCTCCACTTT.

CDR3 DNA: TGTGCCAGCAGTTCCCCATTCGACATTTTGACCTCCTACAATGAGCAGTTCTTC. Translation: CASSSPFDILTSYNEQFF. The J gene is TRBJ2-1, the V gene TRBV6-2 or TRBV6-3; the D is unclear. In germline, CDR1 is MNHEY, CDR2 SVGEGT. The CDR3 spans 18 residues. Trimming removed 4 bases from V and 0 bases from J, with 19 bases in between.

The rearrangement uses TRBV11-1 and TRBJ2-4, with a tentative D call TRBD2 (6 bases). The CDR3 runs 16 residues. Germline loops: CDR1 SGHAT, CDR2 FQDESV (reference sequence). V was pared by 5 bases and J by 7 bases, with 21 bases between. The CDR3 loop is CASSRRTGGVINIQYF. Here the CDR3 DNA reads TGTGCCAGCAGCCGTCGGACGGGCGGGGTGATTAACATTCAGTACTTC.

The chain combines TRBV2 with TRBJ1-1; D possibly corresponds to TRBD1 (6 bases). This CDR3 spans 12 amino acids. Germline V lookup: CDR1 SNHLY, CDR2 FYNNEI. Deletions cut 3 bases from V and 11 bases from J, with 13 bases between. This CDR3 is CASSEVRTEAFF. The CDR3 DNA reads as TGTGCCAGCAGTGAGGTCAGGACAGAGGCTTTCTTT.

This clone was seen a single time. The chain has TRBV18 and TRBJ1-1, with 7 positions matching TRBD1. The CDR3 loop spans 14 amino acids. V lost 5 bases to trimming and J lost 0 bases; unmatched junction nucleotides: 3. Looked up from germline, CDR1 is KGHSH and CDR2 is LQKENI. The CDR3 spells CASSVTGVNTEAFF. CDR3 in DNA: TGTGCCAGCTCAGTCACAGGGGTGAACACTGAAGCTTTCTTT.

The rearrangement links TRBV7-3 to TRBJ2-1; the match to TRBD2 covers 10 bases. Germline V gene sequence: CDR1 SGHTA, CDR2 FQGTGA. The V and J ends lost 5 bases and 3 bases, in that order; junction bases with no gene match: 4. The length of the CDR3 is 15 residues. The CDR3 here is CASSVASGGYNEQFF. CDR3 sequence (DNA): TGTGCCAGCAGCGTGGCTAGCGGGGGCTACAATGAGCAGTTCTTC.

This clone is a singleton in its sample. The gene calls are TRBV14 and TRBJ2-3; 8 nucleotides align to TRBD1. This CDR3 has 13 amino acids. Germline V gene sequence: CDR1 SGHDN, CDR2 FVKESK. The V gene end was trimmed by 3 bases and the J gene end by 7 bases; junction bases not matched to a gene: 3. CDR3 region: CASSQPGGNTQYF. In DNA form, the CDR3 reads TGTGCCAGCAGCCAGCCAGGGGGCAATACGCAGTATTTT.

The chain combines TRBV19 with TRBJ1-1, with 10 bases that match TRBD1. V gave up 3 bases and J gave up 7 bases; unmatched junction bases: 5. The CDR3 consists of 14 residues. Germline V CDR1 and CDR2: LNHDA, SQIVND (reference sequence). Here the CDR3 DNA reads TGTGCCAGTAGTATTTCCGGGACAGGGGATGAAGCTTTCTTT. Amino acids: CASSISGTGDEAFF.

This clone was seen just once. This sequence joins TRBV15 and TRBJ1-2; TRBD1 might be the D (5 bases). The CDR3 is made up of 15 amino acids. Germline-derived CDR1 and CDR2 are LNHNV and YYDKDF (reference sequence). The V end lost 6 bases, the J end lost 0 bases, and 14 bases lay between the germline ends. The CDR3 nucleotides read TGTGCCACCAGGGGACTCGTGCCACCTAACTATGGCTACACCTTC. Translated, it gives CATRGLVPPNYGYTF.

The gene calls are TRBV6-6 and TRBJ1-5; maybe TRBD1 (5 bases). Germline CDR1 reads MNHNY; CDR2 reads SVGAGI (reference sequence). There are 14 residues in the CDR3. The V and J ends lost 2 bases and 0 bases respectively, with 5 bases between them. The CDR3 reads CASSYTGSNQPQHF. CDR3 coding DNA: TGTGCCAGCAGTTACACAGGTAGCAATCAGCCCCAGCATTTT.

This clone has only a few counts. This rearrangement joins TRBV6-4 to TRBJ2-1; D remains ambiguous. The germline V and J ends were trimmed by 3 bases and 5 bases, with 8 bases remaining between them. CDR1 and CDR2 (germline): MRHNA, SNTAGT. The CDR3 totals 13 residues. The chain's CDR3 is CASSENSHNEQFF. In nucleotides, the CDR3 is TGTGCCAGCAGTGAGAATAGTCACAATGAGCAGTTCTTC.

The gene calls are TRBV21-1 and TRBJ1-2; TRBD1, the table's D call, lacks a check against the DNA. TRBV21-1 constitutes a pseudogene. The CDR3 consists of 18 residues. The CDR3 protein is CASSKAETGEMVDYGYTF. CDR3 nucleotide sequence: TGTGCCAGCAGCAAAGCGGAGACAGGGGAAATGGTGGACTATGGCTACACCTTC.

The J gene is TRBJ1-1, the V gene TRBV6-5; no clear D. The CDR3 is 14 residues long. The germline CDR1 and CDR2 sequences are MNHEY and SVGAGI. The V end lost 3 bases, the J end lost 5 bases, and 13 bases lay between the germline ends. CDR3 bases: TGTGCCAGCAGTTATGGGGAGTTCGGTACTGAAGCTTTCTTT. Amino acid sequence: CASSYGEFGTEAFF.

Here the CDR3 reads CASRLAALGAYEQYF. DNA of the CDR3: TGTGCCAGCCGGCTCGCGGCCTTAGGAGCTTACGAGCAGTACTTC. The J gene is TRBJ2-7, the V gene TRBV2; D unclear. CDR3 length equals 15 residues. Germline assignment: CDR1 SNHLY and CDR2 FYNNEI. Trimming took off 8 bases at V and 4 bases at J, with 21 bases between the two ends.

The chain carries TRBV7-9 and TRBJ2-7; 8 positions match TRBD2. The V gene's germline CDR1 is SEHNR and CDR2 FQNEAQ (reference sequence). The CDR3 spans 14 residues. Trimming at V came to 5 bases and at J to 1 base, leaving 4 bases not matched to a gene. For the CDR3, the DNA is TGTGCCAGCAGCCCCGGGGGGGGATCCTACGAGCAGTACTTC. It specifies CASSPGGGSYEQYF.

This clone occurred once. DNA of the CDR3: TGCGCCAGCAGCTTGGGCGGGGACGAGCAGTACTTC. Translated, it gives CASSLGGDEQYF. The genes are TRBV5-1 and TRBJ2-7, with D possibly TRBD2 on 6 matching bases. The germline V and J ends were trimmed by 0 bases and 5 bases, with 6 bases remaining between them. The germline V gene has CDR1 SGHRS and CDR2 YFSETQ. CDR3 length equals 12 residues.

The chain uses TRBV9 and TRBJ2-1; 9 bases agree with TRBD1. The CDR3 extends over 15 amino acids. The V and J ends lost 1 base and 7 bases, in that order; junction bases with no gene match: 6. Germline CDR1 reads SGDLS; CDR2 reads YYNGEE. In DNA form, the CDR3 reads TGTGCCAGCAGCGTACTAGGACAGGGGTTGAATGAGCAGTTCTTC. It codes for CASSVLGQGLNEQFF.